Listed below are T cell receptor beta chains from one sample, sequenced in a study of radiation and T cells in renal cell carcinoma. Repertoires were generated with immunoSEQ multiplex PCR, while TCRdb's copy carries only in-frame clones and drops some. The sample contains about 59,000 clones, 60% to 85% of which appear only once. The sample in question was blood, obtained from a patient whose treatment included radiotherapy and nephrectomy. These receptors were obtained from a man aged 55-75 years with renal cell carcinoma. CDR3s include the opening cysteine and the closing phenylalanine or tryptophan. The D gene is left open where the match is weak. Clone size is not always given. Where it is, it says once, few, many or a class for expanded clones.

TRBJ2-3 NA TRBV4-1 TRBD2 CASSQGERGGSDTQYF TGCGCCAGCAGCCAAGGAGAGCGGGGGGGTTCAGATACGCAGTATTTT
TRBJ2-7 NA TRBV5-1 NA CASSPRDLYEQCF TGCGCCAGCAGCCCCCGGGACCTCTACGAGCAGTGCTTC
TRBJ1-4 once TRBV6-1 NA CASSGGGFTNEKLFF TGTGCCAGCAGTGGGGGGGGGTTCACTAATGAAAAACTGTTTTTT
TRBJ1-1 NA TRBV11-3 NA CASSPGPVTEAFF TGTGCCAGCAGTCCGGGACCGGTCACTGAAGCTTTCTTT
TRBJ2-2 NA TRBV19 NA CASSVQANTGELFF TGTGCCAGTAGTGTCCAGGCGAACACCGGGGAGCTGTTTTTT
TRBJ2-5 NA TRBV9 TRBD2 CASSVGGTRGQETQYF TGTGCCAGCAGCGTAGGGGGGACTAGGGGCCAAGAGACCCAGTACTTC
TRBJ2-3 NA TRBV11-3 NA CASSLGGGLSSTDTQYF TGTGCCAGCAGCTTAGGTGGGGGTCTATCCAGCACAGATACGCAGTATTTT
TRBJ2-5 NA TRBV19 NA CASSEAPRGAVRETQYF TGTGCCAGTAGCGAGGCCCCCCGGGGGGCGGTTCGAGAGACCCAGTACTTC
TRBJ1-2 NA TRBV7-9 TRBD1 CASSKTGANYGYTF TGTGCCAGCAGCAAGACAGGGGCTAACTATGGCTACACCTTC
TRBJ1-4 NA TRBV5-6 TRBD1 CASSLAQGVSEKLFF TGTGCCAGCAGCTTGGCCCAGGGGGTCTCTGAAAAACTGTTTTTT